This T cell receptor beta chain was recovered during a study of blood T cell repertoires in COVID-19. Study-level background: PBMCs, B-cell-depleted T cells, or T cells provided the cDNA or gDNA that made up the material.

The germline CDR1 and CDR2 sequences are SGHVS and FNYEAQ. V lost 1 base and J lost 3, with 9 bases in between. The CDR3 contains 15 residues. This clone was recorded a few times. The authors' processing: Counts of nucleated cells, estimated from reference gene primer amplification, were obtained. TCRdb keeps only in-frame clones here, not all; method: immunoSEQ multiplex PCR. The DNA gave D and trimming, while V, J and clone size come from that table. The sample yields about 440,000 clones, around 89% seen once. This chain connects TRBV7-6 to TRBJ2-2; D is perhaps TRBD1 (5 bases). The sample was peripheral blood. This receptor was obtained from a woman in her twenties or thirties with acute or convalescent COVID-19. The CDR3: CASSLGQGYTGELFF. CDR3 DNA: TGTGCCAGCAGCTTAGGTCAGGGATACACCGGGGAGCTGTTTTTT.